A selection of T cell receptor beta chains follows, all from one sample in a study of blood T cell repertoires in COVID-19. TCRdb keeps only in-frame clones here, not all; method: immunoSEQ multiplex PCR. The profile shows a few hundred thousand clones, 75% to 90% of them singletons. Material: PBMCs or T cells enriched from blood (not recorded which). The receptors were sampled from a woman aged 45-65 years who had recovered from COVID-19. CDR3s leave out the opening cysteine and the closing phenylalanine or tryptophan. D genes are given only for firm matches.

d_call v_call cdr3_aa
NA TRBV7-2 ASSLHGSYGYT
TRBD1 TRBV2 ASAPQGINSPLH
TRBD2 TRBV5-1 ASSWGTGTSGHNEQF
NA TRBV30 AWSTGGAGNTEAF
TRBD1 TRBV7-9 ASSLVQGGETQY
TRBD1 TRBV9 ASSPQQGAAEKLF
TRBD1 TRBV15 ATSRGGQDGGYT
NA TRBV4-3 ASSQDSYGYEQY
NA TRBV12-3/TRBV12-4 ASSLAGSSIY
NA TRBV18 ASSPFLRQATNEKLF
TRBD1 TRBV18 ASSPGQAISGNTIY
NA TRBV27 ASSRREGGLQPQH
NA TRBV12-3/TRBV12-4 ASTWEYRDTIY
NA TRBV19 ASSWGGAALSYNEQF
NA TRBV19 ASSIPQTGGNSPLH
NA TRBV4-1 ASSQARTATDTQY
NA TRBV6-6 ASNILRQGNTEAF
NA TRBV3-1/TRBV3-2 ASSPGTSLYEQY
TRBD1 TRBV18 ASSPPRQGLYTEAF
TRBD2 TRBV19 ASSKGTSGASSYNEQF
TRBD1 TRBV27 ASSLYQGVSYGYT
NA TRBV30 AWSAGTHFEQF
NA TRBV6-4 ASFPGTTEAF
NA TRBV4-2 ASSQDQTETYGYT
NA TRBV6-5 ASSYAQGSHEQY
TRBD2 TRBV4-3 ASSPSGGGYNEQF
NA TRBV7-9 ASSLAWQEAF
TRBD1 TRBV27 ASSSGQGSSVNTEAF
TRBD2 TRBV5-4 ASSSGLDSYNEQF
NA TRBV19 ASSPQVMGAKNIQY
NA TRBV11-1 ASSSGVGGSSEQY
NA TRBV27 ASSLQGSLGNSPLH
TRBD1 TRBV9 ASSVGQGPNSPLH
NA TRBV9 ASSVRAGRSYNEQF
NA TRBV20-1 SASQQVGEAF
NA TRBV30 AWSSSRDSPLH
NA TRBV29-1 SVPTGGYGYT
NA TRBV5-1 ASSLVGAASTDTQY
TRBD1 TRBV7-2 ASSSQGEGGYT
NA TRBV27 ASRTQQGANYGYT
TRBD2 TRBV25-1 ASSEQLAGGSYEQY
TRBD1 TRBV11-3 ASSPRDRGGSDTQY
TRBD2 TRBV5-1 ASSLAPGGGGAVPRGQETQY
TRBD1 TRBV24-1 ATSVGGQGTDTQY